The source of this T cell receptor (beta chain) is a study of cytotoxic CD8 clonotypes in ibrutinib-treated CLL. The repertoire was sequenced with immunoSEQ multiplex PCR; TCRdb's copy has only in-frame clones and lacks some. The sample lists around 200,000 clones, over 65% occurring once. The sequencing here drew on PBMCs, taken after 12 months of ibrutinib treatment. The receptor was derived from a human donor with chronic lymphocytic leukemia.

This CDR3 is CASSLDRSGGYTF. CDR3 coding DNA: TGTGCCAGCAGCTTGGACAGGTCCGGTGGCTACACCTTC. The chain uses TRBV5-6 and TRBJ1-2; D is possibly TRBD1 (5 bases). The V gene lost 0 bases and the J gene lost 7 bases, with 10 bases spanning the gap. Germline V gene data show CDR1 as SGHDT and CDR2 as YYEEEE. CDR3 length: 13 amino acids.